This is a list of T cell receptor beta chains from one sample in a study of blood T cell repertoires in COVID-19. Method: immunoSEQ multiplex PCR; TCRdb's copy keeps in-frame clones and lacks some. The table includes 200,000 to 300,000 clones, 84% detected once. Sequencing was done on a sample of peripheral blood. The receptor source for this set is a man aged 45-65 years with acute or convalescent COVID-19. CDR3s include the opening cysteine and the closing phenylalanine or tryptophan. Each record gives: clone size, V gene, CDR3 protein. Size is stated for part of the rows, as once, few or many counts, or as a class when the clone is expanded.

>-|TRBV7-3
CASSSDSGAYNEQFF
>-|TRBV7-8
CASSHGRGGVTEAFF
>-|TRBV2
CASSRSSGGTNEQFF
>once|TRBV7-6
CASSATGTGNPEAFF
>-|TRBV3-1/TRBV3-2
CASSQETGTEAFF
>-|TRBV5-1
CASSPTGRANTGELFF
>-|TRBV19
CASSSRTGLGEQYF
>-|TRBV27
CASSTGTSGANTGELFF
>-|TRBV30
CACTLVQMNTEAFF
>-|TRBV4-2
CASSQGRVLGYTF
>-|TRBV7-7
CASSPVGGAQETQYF
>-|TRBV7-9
CASSWGVMSYEQYF
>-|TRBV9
CASGAGIYGYTF
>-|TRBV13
CASSSSDRNTEAFF
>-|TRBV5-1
CASSSSRGGGNEKLFF
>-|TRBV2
CASSVSSGGEQYF
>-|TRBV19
CASSIQRANSPLHF
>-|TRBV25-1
CASRRTGRSDGYTF
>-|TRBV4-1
CASSQLEIKADTQYF
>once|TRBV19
CASSTGTGSNQPQHF
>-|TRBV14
CASSQRSTDTQYF
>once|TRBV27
CASSYRVPLFTDTQYF
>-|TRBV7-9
CASSLSGVSYGYTF
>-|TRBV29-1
CSVRPGGADTQYF
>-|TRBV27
CASSGEGGYNSPLHF
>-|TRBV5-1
CASSLGRGSNQPQHF
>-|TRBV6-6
CASSYSIRGSYEQYF
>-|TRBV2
CASRSGQGAGNIQYF
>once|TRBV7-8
CASSPLGRTSYEQYF
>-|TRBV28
CASSLDTDYGYTF
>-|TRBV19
CASSTNGANTEAFF
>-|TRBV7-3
CASSLAGGRTGELFF
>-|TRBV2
CASRKTGFSYNEQFF